Below, 22 T cell receptor beta chains from the same sample are listed, as sequenced in a study of OX40 agonist ivuxolimab in advanced cancers. Assay: immunoSEQ multiplex PCR; the TCRdb copy retains only in-frame clones and omits some. The sample consists of about 66,000 clones, approximately 86% of them appearing once. This material consisted of CD4+ or CD8+ T cells sorted from blood, taken in a trial of the OX40 agonist ivuxolimab. The source is an adult with an advanced solid tumor such as melanoma, head and neck, liver or kidney cancer.

The chain carries TRBV28 and TRBJ1-2, with a possible D match to TRBD1 (6 bases). Trimming pared 2 bases from V and 4 bases from J, leaving 14 bases between. Germline CDR1 MDHEN, CDR2 SYDVKM. The CDR3 runs 15 residues. CDR3 sequence (DNA): TGTGCCAGCAGTTTAGGGGGGGGCGCGACCTATGGCTACACCTTC. Translated, it gives CASSLGGGATYGYTF.

The CDR3 nucleotides read TGCGCCAGCAGCTTGGGGGGACAGGGACCCAATCAGCCCCAGCATTTT. Translating it yields CASSLGGQGPNQPQHF. The chain uses TRBV5-1 and TRBJ1-5; 9 bases are a match to TRBD1. J gave up 3 bases and V 0 bases, and 4 bases lay outside the gene matches. This CDR3 is 16 amino acids long. CDR1 SGHRS and CDR2 YFSETQ come from the germline V gene.

The chain couples TRBV11-3 to TRBJ1-6; D unresolved. The length of the CDR3 is 13 residues. The V end was cut by 5 bases, the J end by 8 bases, with 10 bases between. Germline V gene lookup returns CDR1 SGHNT and CDR2 YENEEA. CDR3 residues: CASSPRTDSPLHF. CDR3 DNA sequence: TGTGCCAGCAGCCCCCGTACAGATTCACCCCTCCACTTT.

The chain links TRBV28 to TRBJ1-5; possible D gene TRBD1, 5 bases. The CDR3 covers 13 residues. V was clipped by 8 bases and J by 4 bases, with 12 bases between them. Germline V CDR1 and CDR2: MDHEN, SYDVKM. CDR3 sequence reads: CASGGAWNQPQHF. The CDR3 DNA reads as TGTGCCAGCGGTGGGGCGTGGAATCAGCCCCAGCATTTT.

V gene TRBV7-9 combines with J gene TRBJ1-1, with D unresolved. This CDR3 has 12 residues. Trimming removed 5 bases at V and 3 bases at J, with 7 bases between. The V gene's germline CDR1 is SEHNR and CDR2 FQNEAQ (reference sequence). CDR3 coding DNA: TGTGCCAGCAGCGCCTCATACACTGAAGCTTTCTTT. This translates into CASSASYTEAFF.

This chain's CDR3 is CASGPNPYYYGYTF. CDR3 DNA: TGTGCCAGCGGCCCAAATCCCTACTACTATGGCTACACCTTC. The chain recombines TRBV7-2 with TRBJ1-2; unclear D gene. Trimming took off 8 bases at V and 3 bases at J, with 16 bases between the two ends. The germline V gene has CDR1 SGHTA and CDR2 FQGNSA. The CDR3 sequence is 14 residues long.

The chain combines TRBV6-1 with TRBJ1-4; D not certain. V dropped 4 bases and J dropped 1 base, with 7 bases sitting between them. Germline CDR1 is MNHNS and CDR2 is SASEGT. The CDR3 is made up of 14 amino acids. For the CDR3, the DNA is TGTGCCAGCAGTGTACAGCTAACTAATGAAAAACTGTTTTTT. Encoded protein: CASSVQLTNEKLFF.

V gene TRBV18 combines with J gene TRBJ2-7; D may match TRBD1 or TRBD2 (5 bases each). Trimming left V 6 bases short and J 1 base short, with 19 bases between. Per the germline V gene, CDR1 is KGHSH and CDR2 is LQKENI. The CDR3 length is 16 residues. In DNA, the CDR3 is TGTGCCAGCTCCTACGGTCTTGGGACGTCTTCCTACGAGCAGTACTTC. Protein product: CASSYGLGTSSYEQYF.

J is TRBJ2-1 and V is TRBV7-9; no firm D call. V gave up 5 bases and J gave up 6 bases, with 14 bases separating them. The CDR3 covers 14 residues. Per germline, CDR1 SEHNR and CDR2 FQNEAQ (reference sequence). The CDR3 sequence: CASSPVIKVNEQFF. CDR3 nucleotides: TGTGCCAGCAGCCCCGTGATTAAGGTCAATGAGCAGTTCTTC. Together with reference TRBV7-9 and TRBJ2-1, the CDR3 gives the full variable domain: DTGVSQNPRHKITKRGQNVTFRCDPISEHNRLYWYRQTLGQGPEFLTYFQNEAQLEKSRLLSDRFSAERPKGSFSTLEIQRTEQGDSAMYLCASSPVIKVNEQFFGPGTRLTVL.

The chain is built from TRBV6-1 and TRBJ2-2, with D perhaps TRBD1 or TRBD2 (5 bases each). This CDR3 is 14 amino acids long. Germline values: CDR1 MNHNS, CDR2 SASEGT. The V and J ends lost 5 bases and 4 bases respectively, with 11 bases between them. The CDR3 loop reads CASSLRGSTGELFF. CDR3 DNA: TGTGCCAGCAGTTTACGGGGCTCCACCGGGGAGCTGTTTTTT.

V is TRBV10-3 and J is TRBJ2-2, with TRBD2 identical over 8 bases. Germline V lookup: CDR1 ENHRY, CDR2 SYGVKD. CDR3 size: 14 residues. The junction had 8 bases not matched to a gene; V was cut back by 10 bases and J by 4 bases. This CDR3 reads CATTPSGGTGELFF. For the CDR3, the DNA is TGTGCCACGACCCCCAGCGGGGGCACCGGGGAGCTGTTTTTT.

This chain links TRBV19 with TRBJ1-4; D is undetermined. Germline V lookup: CDR1 LNHDA, CDR2 SQIVND (reference sequence). Trimming removed 3 bases from V and 5 bases from J, with 10 bases in between. This CDR3 has 14 amino acids. CDR3: CASSIGRLNEKLFF. The CDR3 DNA reads as TGTGCCAGTAGTATCGGGCGGTTGAATGAAAAACTGTTTTTT. Full variable domain (outside the CDR3, taken from reference TRBV19 and TRBJ1-4): DGGITQSPKYLFRKEGQNVTLSCEQNLNHDAMYWYRQDPGQGLRLIYYSQIVNDFQKGDIAEGYSVSREKKESFPLTVTSAQKNPTAFYLCASSIGRLNEKLFFGSGTQLSVL.

The chain employs TRBV6-6 and TRBJ1-3; D is undetermined. CDR3 length equals 15 residues. V was pared by 2 bases and J by 8 bases, with 16 bases between. Germline CDR1 and CDR2: MNHNY and SVGAGI (reference sequence). CDR3 sequence: CASSYVASTYDTIYF. The CDR3, as DNA: TGTGCCAGCAGTTACGTGGCGAGCACCTACGACACCATATATTTT.

The V call is TRBV21-1, the J call TRBJ1-1. TRBV21-1 corresponds to a pseudogene. This CDR3 has 14 amino acids. CDR3 residues: CASSPGGGNTEAFF. CDR3 nucleotides: TGTGCCAGCAGCCCCGGGGGCGGGAACACTGAAGCTTTCTTT.

V usage is TRBV5-4 and J usage is TRBJ1-2; 10 bases map to TRBD1. Trimming took 4 bases from V and 5 from J; bases not matched to a gene: 5. The CDR3 covers 14 residues. The germline V gene encodes CDR1 SGHNT and CDR2 YYREEE (reference sequence). CDR3 loop: CASSDPGQGYGYTF. CDR3 nucleotides: TGTGCCAGCAGCGACCCGGGACAGGGGTATGGCTACACCTTC.

The table lists this clone with a count of one. The CDR3 is CASSWAGVTNEKLFF. CDR3 nucleotides: TGCGCCAGCAGCTGGGCAGGGGTAACTAATGAAAAACTGTTTTTT. The V and J genes are TRBV5-1 and TRBJ1-4, with a weak D call TRBD1 (6 bases). CDR3 length equals 15 residues. Trimming took off 3 bases at V and 1 base at J, with 10 bases between the two ends. The germline CDR1 and CDR2 sequences are SGHRS and YFSETQ.

Written as DNA, the CDR3 is TGTGCCAGCAGCGTTTCGTCAGGAGTGGGCATTCAGTACTTC. Translation: CASSVSSGVGIQYF. The chain employs TRBV9 and TRBJ2-4, with D unresolved. Germline CDR1 and CDR2: SGDLS and YYNGEE. V was clipped by 2 bases and J by 9 bases, with 15 bases between them. The CDR3 is 14 residues long.

This sequence joins TRBV4-1 and TRBJ2-7; perhaps TRBD2 as D (7 bases). In germline, CDR1 is MGHRA, CDR2 YSYEKL. Trimming took 2 bases from V and 0 from J, leaving 14 bases between them. There are 16 residues in the CDR3. The CDR3 DNA sequence: TGCGCCAGCAGCCAAAGGGGGGGGACGGTCTCCTACGAGCAGTACTTC. Translated, it gives CASSQRGGTVSYEQYF.

This chain links TRBV6-5 with TRBJ1-4, with unresolved D. The CDR3 has 12 amino acids. The ends were cut back, 3 bases at V and 8 bases at J, with 7 bases in the middle. Germline CDR1 and CDR2: MNHEY and SVGAGI. CDR3 sequence reads: CASSYILEKLFF. DNA for the CDR3: TGTGCCAGCAGTTATATTCTGGAAAAACTGTTTTTT.

This chain connects TRBV6-5 to TRBJ2-7; 10 nucleotides match TRBD1. The CDR3 consists of 14 residues. V lost 3 bases and J lost 4; bases outside the gene matches: 3. The germline CDR1 and CDR2 sequences are MNHEY and SVGAGI. CDR3 loop: CASSYRQGAYEQYF. The CDR3 region has the DNA TGTGCCAGCAGTTATCGACAGGGGGCGTACGAGCAGTACTTC.

The chain employs TRBV27 and TRBJ1-2, with 7 bases fitting TRBD1. Germline CDR1 and CDR2: MNHEY and SMNVEV (reference sequence). The V and J ends lost 3 bases and 6 bases, in that order; junction bases with no gene match: 10. The CDR3 is 15 residues long. CDR3 loop: CASSLNRGVSDGYTF. The CDR3 region has the DNA TGTGCCAGCAGTTTGAACAGGGGAGTATCAGATGGCTACACCTTC.

In regard to this clone: Other nucleotide sequences from this sample produce the same CDR3. Here the CDR3 DNA reads TGTGCCAGCAGCCCCCCGGGACAATATGGCTACACCTTC. It yields the protein CASSPPGQYGYTF. The chain couples TRBV7-2 to TRBJ1-2, with D tentatively TRBD1 (6 bases). This CDR3 is built from 13 residues. Trimming took 5 bases from V and 5 from J, leaving 12 bases between them. Germline-derived CDR1 and CDR2 are SGHTA and FQGNSA.